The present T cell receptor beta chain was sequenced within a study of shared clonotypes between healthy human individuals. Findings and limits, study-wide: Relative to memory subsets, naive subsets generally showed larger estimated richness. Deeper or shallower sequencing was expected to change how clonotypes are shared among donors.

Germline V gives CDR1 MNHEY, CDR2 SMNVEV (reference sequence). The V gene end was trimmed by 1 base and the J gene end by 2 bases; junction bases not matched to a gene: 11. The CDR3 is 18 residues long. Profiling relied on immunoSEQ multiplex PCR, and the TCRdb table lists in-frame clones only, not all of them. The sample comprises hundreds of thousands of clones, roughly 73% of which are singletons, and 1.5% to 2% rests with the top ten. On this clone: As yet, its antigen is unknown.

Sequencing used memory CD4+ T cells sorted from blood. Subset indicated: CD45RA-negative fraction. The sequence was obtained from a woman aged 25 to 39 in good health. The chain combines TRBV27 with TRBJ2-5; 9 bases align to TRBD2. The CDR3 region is CASSLYPPVGLAQETQYF. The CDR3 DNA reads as TGTGCCAGCAGTTTATATCCACCTGTGGGACTAGCTCAAGAGACCCAGTACTTC.